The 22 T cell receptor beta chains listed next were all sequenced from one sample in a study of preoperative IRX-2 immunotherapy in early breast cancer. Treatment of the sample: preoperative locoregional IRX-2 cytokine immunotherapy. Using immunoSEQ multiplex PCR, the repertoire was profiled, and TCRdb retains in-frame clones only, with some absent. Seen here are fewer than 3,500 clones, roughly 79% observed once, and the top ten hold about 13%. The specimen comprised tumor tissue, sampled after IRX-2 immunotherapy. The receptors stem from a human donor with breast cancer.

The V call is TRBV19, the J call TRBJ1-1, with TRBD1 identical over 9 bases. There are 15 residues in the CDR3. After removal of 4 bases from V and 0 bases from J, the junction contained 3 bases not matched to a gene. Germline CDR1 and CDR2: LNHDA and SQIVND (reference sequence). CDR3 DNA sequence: TGTGCCAGTAGTACCCGACAGGGGGTGAACACTGAAGCTTTCTTT. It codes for CASSTRQGVNTEAFF.

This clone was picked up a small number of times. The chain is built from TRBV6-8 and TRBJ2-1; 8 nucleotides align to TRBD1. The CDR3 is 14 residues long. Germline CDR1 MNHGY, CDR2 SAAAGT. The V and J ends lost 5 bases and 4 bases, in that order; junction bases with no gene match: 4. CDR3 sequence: CASSPGQGYNEQFF. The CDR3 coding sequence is TGTGCCAGCAGTCCTGGACAGGGTTACAATGAGCAGTTCTTC.

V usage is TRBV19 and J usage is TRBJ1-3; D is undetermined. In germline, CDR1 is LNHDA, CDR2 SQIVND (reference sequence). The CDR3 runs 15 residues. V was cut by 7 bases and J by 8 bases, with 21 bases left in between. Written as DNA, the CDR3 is TGTGCCAGTATTCCACTAAAACATGCACGGGACACCATATATTTT. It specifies CASIPLKHARDTIYF.

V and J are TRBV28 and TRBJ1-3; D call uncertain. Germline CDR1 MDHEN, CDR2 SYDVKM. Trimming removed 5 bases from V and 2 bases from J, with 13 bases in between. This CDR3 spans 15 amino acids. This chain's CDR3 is CASSQPVGTGNTIYF. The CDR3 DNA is TGTGCCAGCAGTCAACCAGTGGGGACTGGAAACACCATATATTTT.

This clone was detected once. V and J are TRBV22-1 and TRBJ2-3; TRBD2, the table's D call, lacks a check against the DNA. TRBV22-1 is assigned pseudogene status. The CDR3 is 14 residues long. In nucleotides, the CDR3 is TGTGCCAGCTTAGCGGCGGACCGCACAGATACGCAGTATTTT. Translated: CASLAADRTDTQYF.

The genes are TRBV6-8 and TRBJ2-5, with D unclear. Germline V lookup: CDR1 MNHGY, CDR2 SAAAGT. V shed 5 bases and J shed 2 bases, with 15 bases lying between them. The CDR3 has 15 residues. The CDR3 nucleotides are TGTGCCAGCAGTCTCGGCCAAACAGAGCAAGAGACCCAGTACTTC. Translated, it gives CASSLGQTEQETQYF.

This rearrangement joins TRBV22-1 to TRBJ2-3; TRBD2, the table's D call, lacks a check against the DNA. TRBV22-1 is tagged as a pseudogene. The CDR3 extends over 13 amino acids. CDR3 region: CASSLSGTDTQYF. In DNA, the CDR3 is TGTGCCAGCAGTTTATCGGGGACAGATACGCAGTATTTT.

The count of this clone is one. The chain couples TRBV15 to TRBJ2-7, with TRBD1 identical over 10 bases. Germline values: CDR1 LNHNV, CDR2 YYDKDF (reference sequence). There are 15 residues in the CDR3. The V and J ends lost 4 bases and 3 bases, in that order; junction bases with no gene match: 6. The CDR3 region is CATSKPGTGVYEQYF. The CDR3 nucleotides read TGTGCCACCAGCAAGCCCGGGACAGGGGTCTACGAGCAGTACTTC.

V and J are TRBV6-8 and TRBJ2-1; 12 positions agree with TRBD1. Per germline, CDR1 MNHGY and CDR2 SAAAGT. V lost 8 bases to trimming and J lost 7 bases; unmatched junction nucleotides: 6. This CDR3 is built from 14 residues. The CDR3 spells CASQGQGAWNEQFF. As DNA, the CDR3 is TGTGCCAGCCAGGGACAGGGGGCTTGGAATGAGCAGTTCTTC.

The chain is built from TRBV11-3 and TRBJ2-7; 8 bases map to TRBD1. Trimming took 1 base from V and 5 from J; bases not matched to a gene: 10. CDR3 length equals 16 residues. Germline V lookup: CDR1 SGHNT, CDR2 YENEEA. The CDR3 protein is CASSLVSLGQGNEQYF. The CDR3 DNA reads TGTGCCAGCAGCTTAGTTTCGCTTGGACAGGGAAACGAGCAGTACTTC.

The CDR3 DNA sequence: TGTGCCAGCAGCTTGGATTTCGGCAGGGTAGCCTCACCCCTCCACTTT. The encoded protein is CASSLDFGRVASPLHF. V gene TRBV11-3 combines with J gene TRBJ1-6; tentative D call: TRBD1 (5 bases). This CDR3 is built from 16 residues. The germline V gene encodes CDR1 SGHNT and CDR2 YENEEA. V shed 3 bases and J shed 10 bases, with 19 bases lying between them.

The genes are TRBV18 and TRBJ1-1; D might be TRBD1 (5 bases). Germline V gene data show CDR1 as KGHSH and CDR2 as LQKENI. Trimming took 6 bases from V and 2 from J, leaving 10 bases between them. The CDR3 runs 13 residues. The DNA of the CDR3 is TGTGCCAGCTCCCTTCAGGGTAACACTGAAGCTTTCTTT. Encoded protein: CASSLQGNTEAFF.

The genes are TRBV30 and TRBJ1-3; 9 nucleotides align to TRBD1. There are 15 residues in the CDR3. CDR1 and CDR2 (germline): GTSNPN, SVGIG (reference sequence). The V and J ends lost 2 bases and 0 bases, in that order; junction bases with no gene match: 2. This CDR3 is CAWSQQGASGNTIYF. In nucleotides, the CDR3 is TGTGCCTGGAGTCAACAGGGGGCCTCTGGAAACACCATATATTTT.

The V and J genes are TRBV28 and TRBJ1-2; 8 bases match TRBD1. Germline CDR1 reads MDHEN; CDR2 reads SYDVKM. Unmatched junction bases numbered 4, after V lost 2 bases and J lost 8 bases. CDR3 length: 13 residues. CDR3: CASSLQGAVGYTF. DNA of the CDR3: TGTGCCAGCAGTTTACAGGGGGCGGTCGGCTACACCTTC.

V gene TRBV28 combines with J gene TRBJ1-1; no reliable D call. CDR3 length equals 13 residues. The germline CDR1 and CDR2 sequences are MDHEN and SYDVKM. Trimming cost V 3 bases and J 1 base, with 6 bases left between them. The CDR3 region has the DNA TGTGCCAGCAGTTTGACAAGGAACACTGAAGCTTTCTTT. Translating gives CASSLTRNTEAFF.

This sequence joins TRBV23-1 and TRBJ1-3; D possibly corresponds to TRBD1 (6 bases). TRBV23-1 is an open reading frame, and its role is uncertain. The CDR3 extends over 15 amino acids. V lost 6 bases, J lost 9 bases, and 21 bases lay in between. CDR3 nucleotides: TGCGCCAGCAGCCAAGAAGGTGGGGGACAAAGCACCATATATTTT. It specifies CASSQEGGGQSTIYF.

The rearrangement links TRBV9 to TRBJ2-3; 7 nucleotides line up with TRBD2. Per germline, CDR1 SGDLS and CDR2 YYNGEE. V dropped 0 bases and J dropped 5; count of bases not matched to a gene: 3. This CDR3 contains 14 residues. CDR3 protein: CASSVGVAGDTQYF. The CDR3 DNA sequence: TGTGCCAGCAGCGTAGGGGTAGCGGGAGATACGCAGTATTTT.

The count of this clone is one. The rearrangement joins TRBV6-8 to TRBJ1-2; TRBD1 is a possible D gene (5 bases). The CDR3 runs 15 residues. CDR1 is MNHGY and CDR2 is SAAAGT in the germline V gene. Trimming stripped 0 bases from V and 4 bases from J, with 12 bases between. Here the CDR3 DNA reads TGTGCCAGCAGTTACTCGAATGACAGCCCCTATGGCTACACCTTC. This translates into CASSYSNDSPYGYTF.

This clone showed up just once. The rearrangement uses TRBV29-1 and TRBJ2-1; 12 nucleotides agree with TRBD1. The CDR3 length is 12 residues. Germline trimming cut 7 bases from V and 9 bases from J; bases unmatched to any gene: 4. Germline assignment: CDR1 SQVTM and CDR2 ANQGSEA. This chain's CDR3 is CSAGTGGVEQFF. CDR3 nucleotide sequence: TGCAGCGCCGGGACAGGGGGCGTTGAGCAGTTCTTC.

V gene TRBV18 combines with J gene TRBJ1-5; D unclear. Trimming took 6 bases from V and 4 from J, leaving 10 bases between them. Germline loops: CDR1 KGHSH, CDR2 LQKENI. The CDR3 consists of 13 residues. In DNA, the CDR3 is TGTGCCAGCTCTACGAGCCCTAATCAGCCCCAGCATTTT. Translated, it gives CASSTSPNQPQHF.

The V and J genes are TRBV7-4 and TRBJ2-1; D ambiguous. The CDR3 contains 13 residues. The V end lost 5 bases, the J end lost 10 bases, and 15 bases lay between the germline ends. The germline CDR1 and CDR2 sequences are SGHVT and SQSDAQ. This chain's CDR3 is CASSLPTRREQFF. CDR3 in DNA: TGTGCCAGCAGCCTACCGACTCGCCGAGAGCAGTTCTTC. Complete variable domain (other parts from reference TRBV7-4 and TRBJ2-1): GAGVSQSPRYKVAKRGRDVALRCDSISGHVTLYWYRQTLGQGSEVLTYSQSDAQRDKSGRPSGRFSAERPERSVSTLKIQRTEQGDSAVYLCASSLPTRREQFFGPGTRLTVL.

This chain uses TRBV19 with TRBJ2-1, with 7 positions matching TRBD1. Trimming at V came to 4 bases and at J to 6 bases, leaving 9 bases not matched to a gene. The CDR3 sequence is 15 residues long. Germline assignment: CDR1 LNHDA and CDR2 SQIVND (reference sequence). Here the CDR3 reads CASSTRQGRVNEQFF. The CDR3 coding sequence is TGTGCCAGTAGTACACGACAGGGTAGGGTCAATGAGCAGTTCTTC.